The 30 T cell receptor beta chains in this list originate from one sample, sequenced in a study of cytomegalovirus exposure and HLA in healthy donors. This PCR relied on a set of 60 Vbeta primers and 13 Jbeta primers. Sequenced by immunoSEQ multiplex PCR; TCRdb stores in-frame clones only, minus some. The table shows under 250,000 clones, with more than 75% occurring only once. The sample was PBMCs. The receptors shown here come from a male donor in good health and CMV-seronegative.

The CDR3 region has the DNA TGTGCCAGCAGGGAGGACAGGAGCAAAAACATTCAGTACTTC. Protein product: CASREDRSKNIQYF. V usage is TRBV6-1 and J usage is TRBJ2-4; 7 nucleotides line up with TRBD1. Trimming took 6 bases from V and 3 from J; bases not matched to a gene: 5. Germline V gives CDR1 MNHNS, CDR2 SASEGT. The CDR3 has 14 amino acids.

CDR3 amino acids: CASSWGALEAKNIQYF. In nucleotides, the CDR3 is TGTGCCAGCAGTTGGGGCGCCTTGGAGGCCAAAAACATTCAGTACTTC. The chain couples TRBV27 to TRBJ2-4; TRBD1 is a possible D gene (5 bases). The CDR3 contains 16 residues. Germline CDR1 is MNHEY and CDR2 is SMNVEV (reference sequence). V was cut by 4 bases and J by 1 base, with 14 bases left in between.

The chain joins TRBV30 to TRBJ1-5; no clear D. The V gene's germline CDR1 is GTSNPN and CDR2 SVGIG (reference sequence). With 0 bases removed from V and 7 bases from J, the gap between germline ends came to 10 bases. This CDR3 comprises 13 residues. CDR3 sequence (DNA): TGTGCCTGGAGTGTCCCGGCGGGGCAGCCCCAGCATTTT. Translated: CAWSVPAGQPQHF.

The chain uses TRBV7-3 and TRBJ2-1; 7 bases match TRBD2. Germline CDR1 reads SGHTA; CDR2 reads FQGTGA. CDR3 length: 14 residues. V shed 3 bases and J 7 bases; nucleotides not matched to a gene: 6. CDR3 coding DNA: TGTGCCAGCAGCTTCCCAGGAGCGGGGAATGAGCAGTTCTTC. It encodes CASSFPGAGNEQFF. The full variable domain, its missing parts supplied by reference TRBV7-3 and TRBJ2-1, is GAGVSQTPSNKVTEKGKYVELRCDPISGHTALYWYRQSLGQGPEFLIYFQGTGAADDSGLPNDRFFAVRPEGSVSTLKIQRTERGDSAVYLCASSFPGAGNEQFFGPGTRLTVL.

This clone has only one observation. DNA for the CDR3: TGTGCCAGCAGCTCGACAGGGATACAGAATCAGCCCCAGCATTTT. Protein sequence: CASSSTGIQNQPQHF. This chain joins TRBV4-2 and TRBJ1-5; 7 nucleotides line up with TRBD1. The CDR3 loop spans 15 amino acids. The germline gives CDR1 LGHNA, CDR2 YNFKEQ. V lost 5 bases and J lost 4; bases outside the gene matches: 8.

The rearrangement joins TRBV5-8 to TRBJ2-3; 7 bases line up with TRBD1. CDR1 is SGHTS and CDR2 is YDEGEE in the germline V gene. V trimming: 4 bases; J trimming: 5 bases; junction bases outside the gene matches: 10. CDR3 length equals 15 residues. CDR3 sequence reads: CASSTPTGRGDTQYF. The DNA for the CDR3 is TGTGCCAGCAGCACACCGACAGGGCGAGGAGATACGCAGTATTTT.

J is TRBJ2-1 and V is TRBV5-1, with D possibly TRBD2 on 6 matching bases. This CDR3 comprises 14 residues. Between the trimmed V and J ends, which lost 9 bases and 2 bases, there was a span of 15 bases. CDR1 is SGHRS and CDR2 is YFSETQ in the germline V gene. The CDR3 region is CATGSSGPYNEQFF. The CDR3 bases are TGCGCCACAGGGTCCAGCGGGCCCTACAATGAGCAGTTCTTC.

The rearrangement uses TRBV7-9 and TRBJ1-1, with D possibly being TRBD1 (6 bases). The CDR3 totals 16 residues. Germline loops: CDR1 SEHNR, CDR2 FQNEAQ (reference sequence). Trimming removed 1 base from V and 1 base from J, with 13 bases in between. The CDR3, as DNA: TGTGCCAGCAGCTTAGGCCTACAGGGCGGGAACACTGAAGCTTTCTTT. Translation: CASSLGLQGGNTEAFF.

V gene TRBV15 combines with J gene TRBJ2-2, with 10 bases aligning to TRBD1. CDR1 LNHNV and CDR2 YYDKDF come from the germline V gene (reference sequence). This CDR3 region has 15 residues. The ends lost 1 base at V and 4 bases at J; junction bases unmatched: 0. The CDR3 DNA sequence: TGTGCCACCAGCAGAGGACAGGGGGCCACCGGGGAGCTGTTTTTT. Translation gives CATSRGQGATGELFF.

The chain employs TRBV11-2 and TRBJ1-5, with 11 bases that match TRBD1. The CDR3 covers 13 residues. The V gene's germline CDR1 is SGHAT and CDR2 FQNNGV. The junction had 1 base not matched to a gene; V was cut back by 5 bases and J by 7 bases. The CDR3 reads CASSRDRGQPQHF. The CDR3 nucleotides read TGTGCCAGCAGCCGGGACAGGGGGCAGCCCCAGCATTTT.

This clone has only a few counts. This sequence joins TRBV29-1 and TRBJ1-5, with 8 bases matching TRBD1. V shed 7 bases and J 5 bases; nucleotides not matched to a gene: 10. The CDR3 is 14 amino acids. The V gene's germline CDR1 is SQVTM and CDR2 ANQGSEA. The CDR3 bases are TGCAGCGCACGGGGGACAGGCCCTGATCAGCCCCAGCATTTT. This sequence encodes CSARGTGPDQPQHF. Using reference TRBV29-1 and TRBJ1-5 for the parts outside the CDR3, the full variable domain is SAVISQKPSRDICQRGTSLTIQCQVDSQVTMMFWYRQQPGQSLTLIATANQGSEATYESGFVIDKFPISRPNLTFSTLTVSNMSPEDSSIYLCSARGTGPDQPQHFGDGTRLSIL.

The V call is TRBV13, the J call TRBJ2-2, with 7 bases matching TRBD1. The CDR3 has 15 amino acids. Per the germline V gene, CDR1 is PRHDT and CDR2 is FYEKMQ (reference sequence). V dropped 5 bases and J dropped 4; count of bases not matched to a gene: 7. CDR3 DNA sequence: TGTGCCAGCAGCGTACCGGGACAGAGCACCGGGGAGCTGTTTTTT. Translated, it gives CASSVPGQSTGELFF.

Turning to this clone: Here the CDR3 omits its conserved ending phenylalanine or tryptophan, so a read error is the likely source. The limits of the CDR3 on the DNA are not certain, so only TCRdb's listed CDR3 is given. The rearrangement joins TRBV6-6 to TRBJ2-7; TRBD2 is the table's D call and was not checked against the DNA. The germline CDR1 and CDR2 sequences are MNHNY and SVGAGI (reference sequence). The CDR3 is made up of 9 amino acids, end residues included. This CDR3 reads CARTQGLLI.

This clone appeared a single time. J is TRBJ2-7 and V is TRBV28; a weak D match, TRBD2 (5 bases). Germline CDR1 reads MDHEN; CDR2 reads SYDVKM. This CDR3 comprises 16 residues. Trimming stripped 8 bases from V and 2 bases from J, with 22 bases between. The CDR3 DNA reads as TGTGCCAGCTCCCTCCGGGGAACTATTAACACCTACGAGCAGTACTTC. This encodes CASSLRGTINTYEQYF.

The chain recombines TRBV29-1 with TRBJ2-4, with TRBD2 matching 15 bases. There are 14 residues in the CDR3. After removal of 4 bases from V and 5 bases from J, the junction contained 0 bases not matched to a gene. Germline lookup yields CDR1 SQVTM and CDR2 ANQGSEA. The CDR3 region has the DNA TGCAGCGTTGGGACTAGCGGGAGGGAAAACATTCAGTACTTC. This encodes CSVGTSGRENIQYF.

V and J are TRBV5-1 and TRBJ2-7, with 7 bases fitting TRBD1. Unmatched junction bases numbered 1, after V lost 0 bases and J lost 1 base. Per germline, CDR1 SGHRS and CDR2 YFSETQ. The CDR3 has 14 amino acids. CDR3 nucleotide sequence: TGCGCCAGCAGCTTGGAACAGGGGTCCTACGAGCAGTACTTC. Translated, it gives CASSLEQGSYEQYF.

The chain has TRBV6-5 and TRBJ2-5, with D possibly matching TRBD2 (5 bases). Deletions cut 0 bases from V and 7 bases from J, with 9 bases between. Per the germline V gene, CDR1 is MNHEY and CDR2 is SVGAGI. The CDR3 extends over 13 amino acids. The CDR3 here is CASSYSSRGTQYF. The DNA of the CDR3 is TGTGCCAGCAGTTACTCGTCTCGGGGGACCCAGTACTTC.

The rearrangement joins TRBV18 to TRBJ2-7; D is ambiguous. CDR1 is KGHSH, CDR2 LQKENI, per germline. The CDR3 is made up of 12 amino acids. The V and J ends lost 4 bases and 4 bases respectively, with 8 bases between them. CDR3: CASSQDLYEQYF. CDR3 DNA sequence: TGTGCCAGCTCACAAGACTTGTACGAGCAGTACTTC. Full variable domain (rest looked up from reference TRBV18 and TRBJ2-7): NAGVMQNPRHLVRRRGQEARLRCSPMKGHSHVYWYRQLPEEGLKFMVYLQKENIIDESGMPKERFSAEFPKEGPSILRIQQVVRGDSAAYFCASSQDLYEQYFGPGTRLTVT.

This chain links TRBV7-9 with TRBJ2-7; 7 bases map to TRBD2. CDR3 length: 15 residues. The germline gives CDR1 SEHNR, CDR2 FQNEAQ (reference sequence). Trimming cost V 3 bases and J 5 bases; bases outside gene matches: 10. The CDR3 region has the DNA TGTGCCAGCAGCTTGGGAGCTAGCGGTACTAACGAGCAGTACTTC. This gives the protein CASSLGASGTNEQYF.

The CDR3 region has the DNA TGTGCCAGCAGTTCCGGTGGTGAGCAGTACTTC. It specifies CASSSGGEQYF. This chain joins TRBV6-5 and TRBJ2-7; unclear D gene. The CDR3 contains 11 residues. Trimming pared 4 bases from V and 7 bases from J, leaving 8 bases between. CDR1 and CDR2 from the germline V gene are MNHEY and SVGAGI.

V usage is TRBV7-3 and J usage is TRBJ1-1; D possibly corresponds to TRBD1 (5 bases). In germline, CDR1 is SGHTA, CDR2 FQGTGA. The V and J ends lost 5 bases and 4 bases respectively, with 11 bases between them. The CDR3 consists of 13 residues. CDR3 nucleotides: TGTGCCAGCAGCCAACAGGAGGGCACTGAAGCTTTCTTT. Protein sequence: CASSQQEGTEAFF.

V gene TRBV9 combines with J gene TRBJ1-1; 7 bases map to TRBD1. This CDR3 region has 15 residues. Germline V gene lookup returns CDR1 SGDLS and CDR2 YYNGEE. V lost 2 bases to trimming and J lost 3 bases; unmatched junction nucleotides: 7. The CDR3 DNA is TGTGCCAGCAGCGTCTTGTCCACAGGGGACACTGAAGCTTTCTTT. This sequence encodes CASSVLSTGDTEAFF.

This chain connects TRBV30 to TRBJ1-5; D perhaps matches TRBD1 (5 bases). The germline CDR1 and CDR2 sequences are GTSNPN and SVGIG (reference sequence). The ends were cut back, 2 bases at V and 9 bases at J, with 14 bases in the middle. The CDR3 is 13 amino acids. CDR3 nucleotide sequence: TGTGCCTGGAGTCCAAACGGGGGTGTGCCCCAGCATTTT. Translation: CAWSPNGGVPQHF. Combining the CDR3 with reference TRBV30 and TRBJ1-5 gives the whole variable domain SQTIHQWPATLVQPVGSPLSLECTVEGTSNPNLYWYRQAAGRGLQLLFYSVGIGQISSEVPQNLSASRPQDRQFILSSKKLLLSDSGFYLCAWSPNGGVPQHFGDGTRLSIL.

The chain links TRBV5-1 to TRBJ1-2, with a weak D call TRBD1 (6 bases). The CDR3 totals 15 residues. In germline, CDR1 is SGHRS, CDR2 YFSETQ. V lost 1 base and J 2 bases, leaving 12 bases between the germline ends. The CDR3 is CASSLNSGVNYGYTF. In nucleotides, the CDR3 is TGCGCCAGCAGCTTGAACTCAGGGGTGAACTATGGCTACACCTTC.

For the CDR3, the DNA is TGTGCCAGCAGCATGACAGGGGGCTGGGAGACCCAGTACTTC. Translation gives CASSMTGGWETQYF. The chain recombines TRBV5-4 with TRBJ2-5; TRBD1 matches 10 bases. There are 14 residues in the CDR3. Germline lookup yields CDR1 SGHNT and CDR2 YYREEE (reference sequence). The ends lost 4 bases at V and 5 bases at J; junction bases unmatched: 5. The complete variable domain, with remaining parts taken from reference TRBV5-4 and TRBJ2-5, reads ETGVTQSPTHLIKTRGQQVTLRCSSQSGHNTVSWYQQALGQGPQFIFQYYREEENGRGNFPPRFSGLQFPNYSSELNVNALELDDSALYLCASSMTGGWETQYFGPGTRLLVL.

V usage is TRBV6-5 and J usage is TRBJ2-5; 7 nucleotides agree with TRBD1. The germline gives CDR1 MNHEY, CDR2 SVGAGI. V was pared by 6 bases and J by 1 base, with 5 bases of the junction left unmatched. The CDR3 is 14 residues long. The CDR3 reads CASSPDRAQETQYF. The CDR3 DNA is TGTGCCAGCAGCCCTGACAGGGCCCAAGAGACCCAGTACTTC.

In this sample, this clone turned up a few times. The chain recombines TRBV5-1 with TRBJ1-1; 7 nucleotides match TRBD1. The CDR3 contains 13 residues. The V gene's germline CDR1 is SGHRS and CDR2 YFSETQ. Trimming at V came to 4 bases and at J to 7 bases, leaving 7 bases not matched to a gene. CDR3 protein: CASSVTGVGEAFF. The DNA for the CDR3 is TGCGCCAGCAGCGTTACAGGGGTGGGTGAAGCTTTCTTT.

For the CDR3, the DNA is TGTGCCAGCAGCTGGGGGGGAACTGACGCCTACGAGCAGTACTTC. It is translated as CASSWGGTDAYEQYF. The V call is TRBV7-3, the J call TRBJ2-7; TRBD2 matches 7 bases. CDR3 length: 15 amino acids. Germline CDR1 and CDR2: SGHTA and FQGTGA. The ends lost 4 bases at V and 2 bases at J; junction bases unmatched: 8.

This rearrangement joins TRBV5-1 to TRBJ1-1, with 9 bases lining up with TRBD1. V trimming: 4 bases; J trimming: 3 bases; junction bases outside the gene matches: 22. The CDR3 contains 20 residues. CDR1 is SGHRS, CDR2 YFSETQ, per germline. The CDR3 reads CASSPPGQGAFLHLYTEAFF. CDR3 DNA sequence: TGCGCCAGCAGCCCTCCGGGACAGGGTGCTTTTTTACATTTATACACTGAAGCTTTCTTT.

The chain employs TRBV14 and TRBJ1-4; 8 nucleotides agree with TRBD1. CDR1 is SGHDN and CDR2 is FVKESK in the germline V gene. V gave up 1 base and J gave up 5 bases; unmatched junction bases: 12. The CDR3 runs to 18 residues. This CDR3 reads CASSQGGARGRPNEKLFF. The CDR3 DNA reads TGTGCCAGCAGCCAAGGGGGGGCCAGGGGGCGCCCCAATGAAAAACTGTTTTTT.